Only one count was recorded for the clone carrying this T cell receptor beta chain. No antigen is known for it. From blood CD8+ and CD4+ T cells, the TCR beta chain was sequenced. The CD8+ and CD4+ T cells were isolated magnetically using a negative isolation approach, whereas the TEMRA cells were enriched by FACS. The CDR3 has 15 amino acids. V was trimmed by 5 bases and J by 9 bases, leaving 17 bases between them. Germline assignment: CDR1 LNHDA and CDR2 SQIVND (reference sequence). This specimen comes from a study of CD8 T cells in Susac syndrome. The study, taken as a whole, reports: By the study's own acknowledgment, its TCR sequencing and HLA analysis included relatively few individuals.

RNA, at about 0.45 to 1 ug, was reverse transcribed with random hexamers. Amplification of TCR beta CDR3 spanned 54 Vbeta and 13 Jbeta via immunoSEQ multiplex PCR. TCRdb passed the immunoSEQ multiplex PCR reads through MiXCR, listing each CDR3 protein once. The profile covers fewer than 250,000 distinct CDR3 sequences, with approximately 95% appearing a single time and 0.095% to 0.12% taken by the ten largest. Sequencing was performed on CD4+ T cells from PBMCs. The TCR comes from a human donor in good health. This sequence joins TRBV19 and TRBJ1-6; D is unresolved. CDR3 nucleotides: TGTGCCAGTAGTCCCCCCGGTGTCTTGAGTTCACCCCTCCACTTT. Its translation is CASSPPGVLSSPLHF.